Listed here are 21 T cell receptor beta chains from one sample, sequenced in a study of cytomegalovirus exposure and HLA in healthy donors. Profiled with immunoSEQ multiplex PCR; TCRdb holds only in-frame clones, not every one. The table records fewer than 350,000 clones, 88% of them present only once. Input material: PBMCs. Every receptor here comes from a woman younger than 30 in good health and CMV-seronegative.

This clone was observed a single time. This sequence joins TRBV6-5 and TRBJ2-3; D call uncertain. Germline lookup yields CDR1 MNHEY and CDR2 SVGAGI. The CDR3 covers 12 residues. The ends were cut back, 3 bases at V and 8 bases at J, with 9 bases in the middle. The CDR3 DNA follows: TGTGCCAGCAGTTATTATGGCGGTACGCAGTATTTT. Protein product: CASSYYGGTQYF.

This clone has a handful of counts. CDR3 residues: CASSPGQGVLIPEAFF. CDR3 DNA: TGTGCCAGCAGCCCGGGACAGGGGGTGCTTATCCCTGAAGCTTTCTTT. The V gene is TRBV7-6, the J gene TRBJ1-1, with TRBD1 matching over 11 bases. Germline CDR1 is SGHVS and CDR2 is FNYEAQ. The CDR3 has 16 residues. With 5 bases clipped from V and 6 bases from J, the junction kept 11 bases outside the gene matches.

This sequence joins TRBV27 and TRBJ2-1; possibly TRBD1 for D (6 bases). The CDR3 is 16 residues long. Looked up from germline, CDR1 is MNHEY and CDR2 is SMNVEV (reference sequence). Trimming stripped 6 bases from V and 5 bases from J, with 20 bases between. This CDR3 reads CASRPLTGHLHNEQFF. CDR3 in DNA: TGTGCCAGCAGGCCGTTAACAGGGCACCTCCACAATGAGCAGTTCTTC.

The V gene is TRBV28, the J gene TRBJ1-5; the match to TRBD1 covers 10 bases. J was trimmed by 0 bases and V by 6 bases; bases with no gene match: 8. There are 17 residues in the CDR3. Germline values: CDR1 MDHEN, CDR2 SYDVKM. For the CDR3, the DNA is TGTGCCAGCAGGCGGGACAGGGGAACTCTTAGCAATCAGCCCCAGCATTTT. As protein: CASRRDRGTLSNQPQHF. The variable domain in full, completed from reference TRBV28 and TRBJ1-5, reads DVKVTQSSRYLVKRTGEKVFLECVQDMDHENMFWYRQDPGLGLRLIYFSYDVKMKEKGDIPEGYSVSREKKERFSLILESASTNQTSMYLCASRRDRGTLSNQPQHFGDGTRLSIL.

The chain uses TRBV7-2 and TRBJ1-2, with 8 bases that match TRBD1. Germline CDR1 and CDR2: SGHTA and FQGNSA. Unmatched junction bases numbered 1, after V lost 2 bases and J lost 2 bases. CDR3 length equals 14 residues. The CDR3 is CASSLNRGNYGYTF. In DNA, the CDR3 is TGTGCCAGCAGCTTAAACAGGGGGAACTATGGCTACACCTTC. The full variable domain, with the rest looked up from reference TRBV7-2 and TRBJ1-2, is GAGVSQSPSNKVTEKGKDVELRCDPISGHTALYWYRQSLGQGLEFLIYFQGNSAPDKSGLPSDRFSAERTGGSVSTLTIQRTQQEDSAVYLCASSLNRGNYGYTFGSGTRLTVV.

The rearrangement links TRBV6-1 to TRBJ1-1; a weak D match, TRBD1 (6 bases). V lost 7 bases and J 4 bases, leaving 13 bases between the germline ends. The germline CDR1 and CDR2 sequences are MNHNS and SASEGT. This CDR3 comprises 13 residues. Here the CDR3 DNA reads TGTGCCAGCACCATGGGACAATTCACTGAAGCTTTCTTT. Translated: CASTMGQFTEAFF.

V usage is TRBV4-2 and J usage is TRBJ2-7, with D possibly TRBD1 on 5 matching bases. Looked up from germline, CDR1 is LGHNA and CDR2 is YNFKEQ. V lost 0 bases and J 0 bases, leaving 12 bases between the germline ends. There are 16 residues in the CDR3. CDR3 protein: CASSQEGLQSSYEQYF. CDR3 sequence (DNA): TGTGCCAGCAGCCAAGAGGGGCTTCAAAGCTCCTACGAGCAGTACTTC.

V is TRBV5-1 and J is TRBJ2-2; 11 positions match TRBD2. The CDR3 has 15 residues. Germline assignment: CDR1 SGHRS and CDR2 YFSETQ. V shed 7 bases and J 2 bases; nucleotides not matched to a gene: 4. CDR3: CASGTSGRNTGELFF. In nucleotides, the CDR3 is TGCGCCAGCGGAACTAGCGGGAGAAACACCGGGGAGCTGTTTTTT.

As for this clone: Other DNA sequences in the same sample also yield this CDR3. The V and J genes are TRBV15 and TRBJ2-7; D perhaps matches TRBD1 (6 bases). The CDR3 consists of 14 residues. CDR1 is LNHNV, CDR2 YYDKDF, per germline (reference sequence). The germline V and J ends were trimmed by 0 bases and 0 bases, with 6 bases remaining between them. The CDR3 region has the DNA TGTGCCACCAGCAGAGACAGGGGCTCCTACGAGCAGTACTTC. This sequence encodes CATSRDRGSYEQYF.

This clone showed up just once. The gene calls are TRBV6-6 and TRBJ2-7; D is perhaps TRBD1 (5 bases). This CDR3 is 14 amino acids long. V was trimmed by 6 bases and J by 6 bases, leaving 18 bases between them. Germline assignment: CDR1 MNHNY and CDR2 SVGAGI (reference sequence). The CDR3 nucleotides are TGTGCCAGCAGCACCTTGGCAGGGTCGGGCGAGCAGTACTTC. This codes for CASSTLAGSGEQYF.

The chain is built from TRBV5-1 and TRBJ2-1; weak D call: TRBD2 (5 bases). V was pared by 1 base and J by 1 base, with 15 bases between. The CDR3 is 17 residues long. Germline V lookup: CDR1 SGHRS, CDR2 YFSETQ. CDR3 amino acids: CASSLSSGPRSYNEQFF. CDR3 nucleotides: TGCGCCAGCAGCTTGTCAAGCGGCCCTAGGTCCTACAATGAGCAGTTCTTC. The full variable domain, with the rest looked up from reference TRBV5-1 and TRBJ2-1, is KAGVTQTPRYLIKTRGQQVTLSCSPISGHRSVSWYQQTPGQGLQFLFEYFSETQRNKGNFPGRFSGRQFSNSRSEMNVSTLELGDSALYLCASSLSSGPRSYNEQFFGPGTRLTVL.

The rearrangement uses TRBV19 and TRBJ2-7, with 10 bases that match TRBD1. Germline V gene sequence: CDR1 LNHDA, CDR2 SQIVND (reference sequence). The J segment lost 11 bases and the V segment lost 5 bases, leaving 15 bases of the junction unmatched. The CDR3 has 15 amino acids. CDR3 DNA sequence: TGTGCCAGTAGTGTGACAGGGGGCCGGAAAAAAGGGAAGTACTTC. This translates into CASSVTGGRKKGKYF.

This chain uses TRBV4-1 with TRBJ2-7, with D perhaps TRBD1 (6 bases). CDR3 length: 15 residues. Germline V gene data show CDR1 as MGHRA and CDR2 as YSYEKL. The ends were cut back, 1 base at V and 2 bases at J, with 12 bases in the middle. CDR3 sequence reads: CASSQGARTAYEQYF. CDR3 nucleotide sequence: TGCGCCAGCAGCCAAGGTGCGAGGACAGCCTACGAGCAGTACTTC.

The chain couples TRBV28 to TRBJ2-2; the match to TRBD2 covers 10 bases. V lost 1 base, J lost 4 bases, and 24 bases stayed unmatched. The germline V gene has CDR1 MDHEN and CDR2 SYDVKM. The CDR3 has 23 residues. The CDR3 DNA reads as TGTGCCAGCAGTTTATTTGGACTAGCGGAGGGGACGAAGGGGGCCCCAGCCACCGGGGAGCTGTTTTTT. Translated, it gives CASSLFGLAEGTKGAPATGELFF.

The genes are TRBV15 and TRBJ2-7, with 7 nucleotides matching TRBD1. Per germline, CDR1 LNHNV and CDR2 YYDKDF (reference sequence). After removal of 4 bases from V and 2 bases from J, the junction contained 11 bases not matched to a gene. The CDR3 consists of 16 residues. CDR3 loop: CATSIDPGQLAYEQYF. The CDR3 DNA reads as TGTGCCACCAGCATTGACCCGGGACAGCTCGCCTACGAGCAGTACTTC.

CDR3 region: CATSRVGLANTGELFF. Here the CDR3 DNA reads TGTGCCACCAGCAGAGTTGGACTAGCAAACACCGGGGAGCTGTTTTTT. V is TRBV15 and J is TRBJ2-2; 8 bases agree with TRBD2. The CDR3 runs to 16 residues. The V gene's germline CDR1 is LNHNV and CDR2 YYDKDF (reference sequence). V was clipped by 1 base and J by 2 bases; unmatched bases: 3.

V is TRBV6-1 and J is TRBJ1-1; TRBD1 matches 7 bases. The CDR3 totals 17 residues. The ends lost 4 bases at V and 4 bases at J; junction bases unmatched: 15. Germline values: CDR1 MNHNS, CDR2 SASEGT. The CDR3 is CASSGGDSASLVTEAFF. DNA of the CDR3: TGTGCCAGCAGTGGGGGGGACAGCGCCAGCCTCGTCACTGAAGCTTTCTTT.

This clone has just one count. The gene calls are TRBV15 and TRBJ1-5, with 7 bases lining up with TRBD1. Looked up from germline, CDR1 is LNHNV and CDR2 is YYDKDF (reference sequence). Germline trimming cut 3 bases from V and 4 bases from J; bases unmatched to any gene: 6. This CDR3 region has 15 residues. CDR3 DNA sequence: TGTGCCACCAGCAGGGGTGGGACAGCAAATCAGCCCCAGCATTTT. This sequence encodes CATSRGGTANQPQHF.

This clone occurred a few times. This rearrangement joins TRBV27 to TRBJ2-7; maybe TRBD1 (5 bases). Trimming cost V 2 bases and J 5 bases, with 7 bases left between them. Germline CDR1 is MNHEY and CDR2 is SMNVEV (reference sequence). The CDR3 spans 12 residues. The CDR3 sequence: CASSLRGNEQYF. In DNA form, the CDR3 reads TGTGCCAGCAGTTTAAGGGGTAACGAGCAGTACTTC.

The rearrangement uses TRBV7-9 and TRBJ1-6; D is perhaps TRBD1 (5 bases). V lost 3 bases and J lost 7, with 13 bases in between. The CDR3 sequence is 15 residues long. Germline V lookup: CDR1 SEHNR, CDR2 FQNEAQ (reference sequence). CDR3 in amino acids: CASSLPGSRNSPLHF. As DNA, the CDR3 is TGTGCCAGCAGCTTGCCAGGGTCAAGAAATTCACCCCTCCACTTT.

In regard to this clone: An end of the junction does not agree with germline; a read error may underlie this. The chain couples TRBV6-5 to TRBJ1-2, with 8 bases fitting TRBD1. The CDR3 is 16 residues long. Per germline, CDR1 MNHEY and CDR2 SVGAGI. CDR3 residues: CASSYLGLTGGIGYTF. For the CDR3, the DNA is TGTGCCAGCAGCTACTTGGGGCTTACAGGGGGAATTGGCTACACCTTC.